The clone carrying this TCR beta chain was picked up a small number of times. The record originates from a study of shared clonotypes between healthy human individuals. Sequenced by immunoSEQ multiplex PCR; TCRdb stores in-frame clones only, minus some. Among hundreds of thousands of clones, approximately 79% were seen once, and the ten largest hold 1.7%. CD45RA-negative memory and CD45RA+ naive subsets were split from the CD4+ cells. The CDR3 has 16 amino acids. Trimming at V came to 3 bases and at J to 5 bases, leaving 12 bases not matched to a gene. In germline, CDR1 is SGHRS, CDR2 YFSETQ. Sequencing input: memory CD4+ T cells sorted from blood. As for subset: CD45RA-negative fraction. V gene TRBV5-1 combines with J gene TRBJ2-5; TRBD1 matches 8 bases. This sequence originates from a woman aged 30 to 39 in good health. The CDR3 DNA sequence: TGCGCCAGCAGCTCGGGACAGGAACCTCGAGTGGAGACCCAGTACTTC. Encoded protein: CASSSGQEPRVETQYF.